This T cell receptor (beta chain) was captured by sequencing in a study of blood T cells in healthy people across ages. The authors ran a second PCR of roughly 6 to 12 cycles using a sample-barcoded 5' primer and a J-beta primer mix. A single record per CDR3 protein comes from TCRdb applying MiXCR to the 5' RACE reads. In the table there are roughly 1.9 million distinct CDR3 sequences, 39% of which are singletons. The CDR3 runs 13 residues. Germline V lookup: CDR1 ENHRY, CDR2 SYGVKD. V lost 2 bases and J lost 2, with 6 bases in between. Source material: blood. This receptor was identified in a human donor in good health. J is TRBJ2-5 and V is TRBV10-3; D is ambiguous. The CDR3 DNA sequence: TGTGCCATCAGTGAGAGGCGGCAAGAGACCCAGTACTTC. It translates to CAISERRQETQYF.